The rows below give T cell receptor beta chains drawn from one sample of a study of technical replicates of blood from several donors. Libraries were prepared by immunoSEQ multiplex PCR; TCRdb keeps only in-frame clonotypes and omits some of them. In the table there are fewer than 100,000 clones, over 80% of which are singletons. The sequencing input was T cells isolated from PBMCs. The receptors were gathered from a human donor in good health. Each CDR3 is given with its conserved first and last residue. A D gene is named only where the DNA matches it firmly. Clone size is stated in some rows and not others, as once, few, many or a class when expanded.

clone size: few
V gene: TRBV2
J gene: TRBJ1-1
D gene: -
CDR3 DNA: TGTGCCAGCAGGGAGTGGACTGAAGCTTTCTTT
CDR3 protein: CASREWTEAFF

clone size: -
V gene: TRBV2
J gene: TRBJ2-2
D gene: -
CDR3 DNA: TGTGCCAGCAGTGAAAAGGGGGTAGTTGTGGAAGCGAACACCGGGGAGCTGTTTTTT
CDR3 protein: CASSEKGVVVEANTGELFF

clone size: -
V gene: TRBV6-1
J gene: TRBJ1-2
D gene: -
CDR3 DNA: TGTGCCAGCAGTGTAACCGCCCCCTCTTCGGGGGGGTCGGGGGGCTACACCTTC
CDR3 protein: CASSVTAPSSGGSGGYTF

clone size: -
V gene: TRBV5-1
J gene: TRBJ2-7
D gene: -
CDR3 DNA: TGCGCCAGCAGCGTTGGACAGACCCCCTACGAGCAGTACTTC
CDR3 protein: CASSVGQTPYEQYF

clone size: -
V gene: TRBV18
J gene: TRBJ1-1
D gene: -
CDR3 DNA: TGTGCCAGCTCACCAGCCGGGAACACTGAAGCTTTCTTT
CDR3 protein: CASSPAGNTEAFF

clone size: -
V gene: TRBV27
J gene: TRBJ1-1
D gene: -
CDR3 DNA: TGTGCCAGCAGCAACGACGGGACACTGAACACTGAAGCTTTCTTT
CDR3 protein: CASSNDGTLNTEAFF

clone size: once
V gene: TRBV9
J gene: TRBJ1-1
D gene: -
CDR3 DNA: TGTGCCAGCAGCCGAAACATGAACACTGAAGCTTTCTTT
CDR3 protein: CASSRNMNTEAFF

clone size: -
V gene: TRBV7-9
J gene: TRBJ2-1
D gene: TRBD2
CDR3 DNA: TGTGCCAGCAGCTTAGAACAGACTAGCGGGGGACTCTCCTACAATGAGCAGTTCTTC
CDR3 protein: CASSLEQTSGGLSYNEQFF

clone size: once
V gene: TRBV27
J gene: TRBJ2-1
D gene: TRBD1
CDR3 DNA: TGTGCCAGCAGTTTATCTGTCGGGACAGGGGGTCCCAATGAGCAGTTCTTC
CDR3 protein: CASSLSVGTGGPNEQFF

clone size: -
V gene: TRBV11-2
J gene: TRBJ2-1
D gene: TRBD1
CDR3 DNA: TGTGCCAGCAGAAGAGGACAGGGTTGGGGCAATGAGCAGTTCTTC
CDR3 protein: CASRRGQGWGNEQFF

clone size: once
V gene: TRBV6-1
J gene: TRBJ1-6
D gene: TRBD1
CDR3 DNA: TGTGCCAGCAGGGGGACAGGATATAATTCACCCCTCCACTTT
CDR3 protein: CASRGTGYNSPLHF

clone size: few
V gene: TRBV27
J gene: TRBJ1-1
D gene: TRBD1
CDR3 DNA: TGTGCCAGCAGTACGGACAGGGGGAACACTGAAGCTTTCTTT
CDR3 protein: CASSTDRGNTEAFF

clone size: -
V gene: TRBV7-9
J gene: TRBJ1-1
D gene: -
CDR3 DNA: TGTGCCAGCAGCTTAGGAGAGGCTGAAGCTTTCTTT
CDR3 protein: CASSLGEAEAFF

clone size: once
V gene: TRBV7-9
J gene: TRBJ1-1
D gene: -
CDR3 DNA: TGTGCCAGCACCGTTACAGGGAATTGGAACACTGAAGCTTTCTTT
CDR3 protein: CASTVTGNWNTEAFF

clone size: -
V gene: TRBV4-1
J gene: TRBJ2-6
D gene: -
CDR3 DNA: TGCGCCAGCAGCCAAGTAGCTGGGGCCAACGTCCTGACTTTC
CDR3 protein: CASSQVAGANVLTF

clone size: -
V gene: TRBV11-3
J gene: TRBJ2-3
D gene: TRBD2
CDR3 DNA: TGTGCCAGCAGCCCGGGACTAGCGGGGACAGATACGCAGTATTTT
CDR3 protein: CASSPGLAGTDTQYF

clone size: once
V gene: TRBV9
J gene: TRBJ1-5
D gene: -
CDR3 DNA: TGTGCCAGCAGTTCGGGGAAGGGTCAGCCCCAGCATTTT
CDR3 protein: CASSSGKGQPQHF

clone size: -
V gene: TRBV2
J gene: TRBJ2-7
D gene: TRBD1
CDR3 DNA: TGTGCCAGCAGTGACAGACAGGGGCGGGGCTACGAGCAGTACTTC
CDR3 protein: CASSDRQGRGYEQYF

clone size: -
V gene: TRBV5-4
J gene: TRBJ2-5
D gene: -
CDR3 DNA: TGTGCCAGCAGCCTATCCGAGCAAGAGACCCAGTACTTC
CDR3 protein: CASSLSEQETQYF

clone size: -
V gene: TRBV6-5
J gene: TRBJ2-3
D gene: -
CDR3 DNA: TGTGCCAGCAGTTACCCAGGGCAAGATACGCAGTATTTT
CDR3 protein: CASSYPGQDTQYF

clone size: -
V gene: TRBV28
J gene: TRBJ1-4
D gene: -
CDR3 DNA: TGTGCCAGCAGTTTATCGGGGATGGCCGAAAAACTGTTTTTT
CDR3 protein: CASSLSGMAEKLFF

clone size: -
V gene: TRBV6-5
J gene: TRBJ2-3
D gene: -
CDR3 DNA: TGTGCCAGCATCCAAGGTGCCGGGGGAGATACGCAGTATTTT
CDR3 protein: CASIQGAGGDTQYF

clone size: -
V gene: TRBV6-5
J gene: TRBJ1-5
D gene: -
CDR3 DNA: TGTGCCAGCAGTTTTTCCAGGGAATTGGATCAGCCCCAGCATTTT
CDR3 protein: CASSFSRELDQPQHF

clone size: -
V gene: TRBV5-1
J gene: TRBJ2-3
D gene: -
CDR3 DNA: TGCGCCAGCAGCCCCCGAGGCAGGGCCACAGATACGCAGTATTTT
CDR3 protein: CASSPRGRATDTQYF

clone size: once
V gene: TRBV2
J gene: TRBJ1-5
D gene: -
CDR3 DNA: TGTGCCAGCAGTCCCGGGACACAGCCCCAGCATTTT
CDR3 protein: CASSPGTQPQHF

clone size: -
V gene: TRBV7-3
J gene: TRBJ2-7
D gene: TRBD1
CDR3 DNA: TGTGCCAGCAGCTACACAGGGGAAGGCGACGAGCAGTACTTC
CDR3 protein: CASSYTGEGDEQYF

clone size: -
V gene: TRBV11-2
J gene: TRBJ2-3
D gene: TRBD2
CDR3 DNA: TGTGCCAGCAGCTCCACGCCGGACACTAGCGTCACAGATACGCAGTATTTT
CDR3 protein: CASSSTPDTSVTDTQYF

clone size: once
V gene: TRBV6-1
J gene: TRBJ2-1
D gene: TRBD2
CDR3 DNA: TGTGCCAGCAGTGAAGCGCCTAGCGGCAATGAGCAGTTCTTC
CDR3 protein: CASSEAPSGNEQFF

clone size: -
V gene: TRBV28
J gene: TRBJ1-1
D gene: TRBD1
CDR3 DNA: TGTGCCAGCAGTTTTTTACAGGGGGCGCGGACTGAAGCTTTCTTT
CDR3 protein: CASSFLQGARTEAFF

clone size: once
V gene: TRBV9
J gene: TRBJ2-1
D gene: TRBD2
CDR3 DNA: TGTGCCAGCAGCGAAGCCGGGACTAGCGGGCCTCGGAGGATCAATGAGCAGTTCTTC
CDR3 protein: CASSEAGTSGPRRINEQFF

clone size: -
V gene: TRBV15
J gene: TRBJ2-1
D gene: TRBD2
CDR3 DNA: TGTGCCACCGCGCAGGGAGGGAAGAATGAGCAGTTCTTC
CDR3 protein: CATAQGGKNEQFF

clone size: -
V gene: TRBV7-2
J gene: TRBJ2-3
D gene: -
CDR3 DNA: TGTGCCAGCAGCCCTTCCAGGGGAGTGGGAGAATTAGCAGATACGCAGTATTTT
CDR3 protein: CASSPSRGVGELADTQYF

clone size: -
V gene: TRBV5-4
J gene: TRBJ2-1
D gene: TRBD2
CDR3 DNA: TGTGCCAGCAGGGCTCCGGGACTAGCGGGAGTGGGTGAGCAGTTCTTC
CDR3 protein: CASRAPGLAGVGEQFF

clone size: -
V gene: TRBV9
J gene: TRBJ2-3
D gene: -
CDR3 DNA: TGTGCCAGCAGCGTAGCAGCAGATACGCAGTATTTT
CDR3 protein: CASSVAADTQYF

clone size: -
V gene: TRBV19
J gene: TRBJ1-2
D gene: TRBD1
CDR3 DNA: TGTGCCAGTAGTAGCAGGGGGCCCCCCTATGGCTACACCTTC
CDR3 protein: CASSSRGPPYGYTF

clone size: -
V gene: TRBV10-2
J gene: TRBJ1-5
D gene: -
CDR3 DNA: TGCGCCAGCAGTGAGTCGAACAGAGATCAGCCCCAGCATTTT
CDR3 protein: CASSESNRDQPQHF

clone size: -
V gene: TRBV19
J gene: TRBJ2-7
D gene: -
CDR3 DNA: TGTGCCAGTACGAGCGGCTCCTACGAGCAGTACTTC
CDR3 protein: CASTSGSYEQYF

clone size: -
V gene: TRBV25-1
J gene: TRBJ2-7
D gene: TRBD1
CDR3 DNA: TGTGCCAGCAGTCACTGGGACAGGTCCTACGAGCAGTACTTC
CDR3 protein: CASSHWDRSYEQYF

clone size: few
V gene: TRBV4-1
J gene: TRBJ1-1
D gene: TRBD1
CDR3 DNA: TGCGCCAGCAGCCAAGAGGTGGACAGGGGGCTTGGAACTGAAGCTTTCTTT
CDR3 protein: CASSQEVDRGLGTEAFF

clone size: -
V gene: TRBV7-2
J gene: TRBJ2-1
D gene: TRBD2
CDR3 DNA: TGTGCCAGCACCAGAGCGGGACTAAGCTCCTACAATGAGCAGTTCTTC
CDR3 protein: CASTRAGLSSYNEQFF

clone size: -
V gene: TRBV5-5
J gene: TRBJ2-3
D gene: TRBD2
CDR3 DNA: TGTGCCAGCAGGTGGGGGACTAGCGGGGGAGCAGATACGCAGTATTTT
CDR3 protein: CASRWGTSGGADTQYF

clone size: -
V gene: TRBV7-8
J gene: TRBJ2-7
D gene: -
CDR3 DNA: TGTGCCAGCAGCTTAGCCAGCTCCTACGAGCAGTACTTC
CDR3 protein: CASSLASSYEQYF

clone size: -
V gene: TRBV19
J gene: TRBJ2-4
D gene: TRBD1
CDR3 DNA: TGTGCCAGTAGCGTAGAACAGGGGCGAACGGAGTTGGAAAACATTCAGTACTTC
CDR3 protein: CASSVEQGRTELENIQYF

clone size: -
V gene: TRBV7-9
J gene: TRBJ2-5
D gene: TRBD2
CDR3 DNA: TGTGCCACGAAGACTAGCGGCCGAGAGACCCAGTACTTC
CDR3 protein: CATKTSGRETQYF

clone size: -
V gene: TRBV5-1
J gene: TRBJ2-3
D gene: TRBD1
CDR3 DNA: TGCGCCAGCAGCCCTCTTCAAGGACAGGGGAAATCAGATACGCAGTATTTT
CDR3 protein: CASSPLQGQGKSDTQYF

clone size: -
V gene: TRBV19
J gene: TRBJ2-3
D gene: TRBD2
CDR3 DNA: TGTGCCAGTACGGACCGCCTCATAGCGGGAGGGTCCACAGATACGCAGTATTTT
CDR3 protein: CASTDRLIAGGSTDTQYF

clone size: -
V gene: TRBV30
J gene: TRBJ1-6
D gene: TRBD1
CDR3 DNA: TGTGCCTGGGCAGACAGGGGGCGCGCGGATAATTCACCCCTCCACTTT
CDR3 protein: CAWADRGRADNSPLHF

clone size: -
V gene: TRBV6-1
J gene: TRBJ1-2
D gene: -
CDR3 DNA: TGTGCCAGCAGTGAAGCGGGAGCAGGTTCGGCAGCCTATGGCTACACCTTC
CDR3 protein: CASSEAGAGSAAYGYTF

clone size: -
V gene: TRBV27
J gene: TRBJ1-2
D gene: -
CDR3 DNA: TGTGCCAGCAGTATCGGGGTCAATTATGGCTACACCTTC
CDR3 protein: CASSIGVNYGYTF

clone size: -
V gene: TRBV6-6
J gene: TRBJ1-1
D gene: -
CDR3 DNA: TGTGCCAGCATTAGGGACACCTACACTGAAGCTTTCTTT
CDR3 protein: CASIRDTYTEAFF

clone size: -
V gene: TRBV6-5
J gene: TRBJ1-6
D gene: -
CDR3 DNA: TGTGCCAGCAGTAACGCTCAGAATTCACCCCTCCACTTT
CDR3 protein: CASSNAQNSPLHF

clone size: -
V gene: TRBV28
J gene: TRBJ2-4
D gene: -
CDR3 DNA: TGTGCCAGCAGTTCGGTGGTTCTAGCCAAAAACATTCAGTACTTC
CDR3 protein: CASSSVVLAKNIQYF

clone size: -
V gene: TRBV15
J gene: TRBJ2-5
D gene: -
CDR3 DNA: TGTGCCACCAGCAGGGGGGCCGACCAAGAGACCCAGTACTTC
CDR3 protein: CATSRGADQETQYF

clone size: few
V gene: TRBV4-1
J gene: TRBJ2-5
D gene: TRBD2
CDR3 DNA: TGCGCCAGCAGCCAAGTCGGGAGGGGGGTTGAGACCCAGTACTTC
CDR3 protein: CASSQVGRGVETQYF

clone size: -
V gene: TRBV5-1
J gene: TRBJ2-1
D gene: TRBD1
CDR3 DNA: TGCGCCAGCAGTTCTCGGATGGACAGGTCCTACAATGAGCAGTTCTTC
CDR3 protein: CASSSRMDRSYNEQFF

clone size: -
V gene: TRBV10-3
J gene: TRBJ2-1
D gene: TRBD1
CDR3 DNA: TGTGCCATCAGTGCGGGGACAGGGCTCAATGAGCAGTTCTTC
CDR3 protein: CAISAGTGLNEQFF

clone size: -
V gene: TRBV25-1
J gene: TRBJ2-5
D gene: -
CDR3 DNA: TGTGCCAGCAGTGATCGTCTTGGGCCGCAAGAGACCCAGTACTTC
CDR3 protein: CASSDRLGPQETQYF

clone size: -
V gene: TRBV5-1
J gene: TRBJ1-2
D gene: -
CDR3 DNA: TGCGCCAGCAGCCCGGCAGAGGGAGCTAACTATGGCTACACCTTC
CDR3 protein: CASSPAEGANYGYTF

clone size: -
V gene: TRBV19
J gene: TRBJ1-4
D gene: TRBD1
CDR3 DNA: TGTGCCAGTTGCCGGGGAGACAGGGGAGGGGAAAAACTGTTTTTT
CDR3 protein: CASCRGDRGGEKLFF